A single sample gave rise to the 26 T cell receptor beta chains below, sequenced in a study of blood T cell repertoires in COVID-19. Here immunoSEQ multiplex PCR was the method, and the copy in TCRdb shows in-frame clones only, minus some. This table has 150,000 or so clones, roughly 88% appearing once. Sequenced material: PBMCs or T cells enriched from blood (not recorded which). These receptors were obtained from a man aged 50 to 60 who had recovered from COVID-19.

The chain couples TRBV5-4 to TRBJ1-2; no clear D. This CDR3 region has 14 residues. Germline CDR1 SGHNT, CDR2 YYREEE (reference sequence). Deletions cut 5 bases from V and 7 bases from J, with 18 bases between. DNA for the CDR3: TGTGCCAGCAGTTTCGCGGCCCAAAGTTTTGGCTACACCTTC. As protein: CASSFAAQSFGYTF.

The chain joins TRBV5-1 to TRBJ1-1; tentative D call: TRBD1 (5 bases). CDR1 is SGHRS, CDR2 YFSETQ, per germline. V was shortened by 2 bases and J by 4 bases, with 9 bases between the two germline ends. The CDR3 contains 13 residues. The CDR3 nucleotides are TGCGCCAGCAGCTTTGGGGGGACCACTGAAGCTTTCTTT. Translated, it gives CASSFGGTTEAFF.

The DNA of the CDR3 is TGTGCCAGCAGCCTGTCTCTAGTCGAGAGCAATGAGCAGTTCTTC. Translating gives CASSLSLVESNEQFF. This chain uses TRBV6-5 with TRBJ2-1; no definite D call. The CDR3 totals 15 residues. Between the trimmed V and J ends, which lost 6 bases and 6 bases, there was a span of 18 bases. In germline, CDR1 is MNHEY, CDR2 SVGAGI.

This chain connects TRBV5-4 to TRBJ1-5, with D unresolved. The CDR3 has 14 residues. Looked up from germline, CDR1 is SGHNT and CDR2 is YYREEE (reference sequence). Trimming removed 0 bases at V and 6 bases at J, with 10 bases between. CDR3 DNA sequence: TGTGCCAGCAGCTTGGGCGGGGATGGTCAGCCCCAGCATTTT. This translates into CASSLGGDGQPQHF.

The V call is TRBV12-3 or TRBV12-4, the J call TRBJ2-6; D uncertain. The CDR3 has 13 amino acids. V gave up 3 bases and J gave up 2 bases, with 2 bases separating them. The CDR3 DNA follows: TGTGCCAGCAGTTTCACTGGGGCCAACGTCCTGACTTTC. Protein: CASSFTGANVLTF.

The chain couples TRBV5-4 to TRBJ2-5, with 11 nucleotides matching TRBD2. V shed 4 bases and J 1 base; nucleotides not matched to a gene: 6. The CDR3 totals 16 residues. The germline gives CDR1 SGHNT, CDR2 YYREEE (reference sequence). CDR3 amino acids: CASSPGGLAVQETQYF. DNA of the CDR3: TGTGCCAGCAGCCCCGGGGGACTAGCGGTCCAAGAGACCCAGTACTTC.

This clone has only one observation. The genes are TRBV5-1 and TRBJ2-5; 7 bases are shared with TRBD2. Trimming at V came to 1 base and at J to 0 bases, leaving 3 bases not matched to a gene. This CDR3 has 15 residues. Looked up from germline, CDR1 is SGHRS and CDR2 is YFSETQ. The CDR3 sequence: CASSLTGGNQETQYF. CDR3 coding DNA: TGCGCCAGCAGCTTGACCGGGGGGAACCAAGAGACCCAGTACTTC. Drawing the rest from reference TRBV5-1 and TRBJ2-5, the complete variable domain is KAGVTQTPRYLIKTRGQQVTLSCSPISGHRSVSWYQQTPGQGLQFLFEYFSETQRNKGNFPGRFSGRQFSNSRSEMNVSTLELGDSALYLCASSLTGGNQETQYFGPGTRLLVL.

The rearrangement joins TRBV5-6 to TRBJ2-7, with D unresolved. Trimming took off 3 bases at V and 2 bases at J, with 9 bases between the two ends. The CDR3 totals 13 residues. In germline, CDR1 is SGHDT, CDR2 YYEEEE. The CDR3 sequence is CASSSDLAYEQYF. CDR3 bases: TGTGCCAGCAGCTCCGACTTGGCCTACGAGCAGTACTTC.

CDR3 sequence reads: CASSPSLETGEETQYF. The CDR3 nucleotides read TGCGCCAGCAGCCCTAGTCTTGAGACAGGGGAAGAGACCCAGTACTTC. The chain joins TRBV5-1 to TRBJ2-5; 8 nucleotides match TRBD1. This CDR3 spans 16 amino acids. V was clipped by 4 bases and J by 3 bases; unmatched bases: 11. Germline V CDR1 and CDR2: SGHRS, YFSETQ.

The rearrangement links TRBV6-6 to TRBJ1-1; the D is unclear. The CDR3 spans 14 residues. V dropped 6 bases and J dropped 1 base, with 12 bases sitting between them. Looked up from germline, CDR1 is MNHNY and CDR2 is SVGAGI (reference sequence). Written as DNA, the CDR3 is TGTGCCAGCAGATCTGGGCAGCCGAACACTGAAGCTTTCTTT. This codes for CASRSGQPNTEAFF.

The chain uses TRBV10-3 and TRBJ1-1, with a tentative D call TRBD1 (5 bases). Germline CDR1 reads ENHRY; CDR2 reads SYGVKD. The CDR3 consists of 12 residues. Trimming stripped 8 bases from V and 3 bases from J, with 10 bases between. The CDR3 region has the DNA TGTGCCATCCGGGGGATGGACACTGAAGCTTTCTTT. Amino acids: CAIRGMDTEAFF.

The V gene is TRBV12-3 or TRBV12-4, the J gene TRBJ1-2; D may be TRBD1 (6 bases). The CDR3 is 13 amino acids. V was cut by 6 bases and J by 3 bases, with 11 bases left in between. In DNA, the CDR3 is TGTGCCAGCAGCCGGGACACGGACTATGGCTACACCTTC. The encoded protein is CASSRDTDYGYTF.

The rearrangement links TRBV9 to TRBJ2-1, with D possibly matching TRBD2 (5 bases). CDR1 is SGDLS and CDR2 is YYNGEE in the germline V gene. The CDR3 totals 16 residues. V shed 0 bases and J shed 4 bases, with 14 bases lying between them. The CDR3 here is CASSVASGDSYNEQFF. In DNA, the CDR3 is TGTGCCAGCAGCGTAGCATCCGGGGATTCGTACAATGAGCAGTTCTTC.

The chain is built from TRBV6-5 and TRBJ2-6, with D unresolved. Trimming took 7 bases from V and 0 from J, leaving 7 bases between them. CDR3 length equals 14 residues. Per the germline V gene, CDR1 is MNHEY and CDR2 is SVGAGI. As DNA, the CDR3 is TGTGCCAGCAACCGAGTCTCTGGGGCCAACGTCCTGACTTTC. Translation: CASNRVSGANVLTF.

The chain has TRBV4-1 and TRBJ2-1; no firm D call. Germline-derived CDR1 and CDR2 are MGHRA and YSYEKL. The CDR3 runs to 16 residues. Trimming removed 5 bases from V and 5 bases from J, with 19 bases in between. The CDR3 DNA follows: TGCGCCAGCAGCGGGTTGGGTTACCTGGAGAACAATGAGCAGTTCTTC. It codes for CASSGLGYLENNEQFF.

This rearrangement joins TRBV28 to TRBJ1-2; no reliable D call. This CDR3 is 14 amino acids long. Trimming pared 6 bases from V and 4 bases from J, leaving 15 bases between. The germline gives CDR1 MDHEN, CDR2 SYDVKM. The CDR3 here is CASRTTTSGYGYTF. Here the CDR3 DNA reads TGTGCCAGCAGGACAACCACCTCTGGCTATGGCTACACCTTC.

The V gene is TRBV5-1, the J gene TRBJ2-1; D is possibly TRBD2 (7 bases). CDR1 is SGHRS, CDR2 YFSETQ, per germline. Trimming stripped 7 bases from V and 4 bases from J, with 18 bases between. This CDR3 has 15 residues. CDR3 loop: CASAPGGGAYNEQFF. As DNA, the CDR3 is TGCGCCAGCGCCCCCGGAGGGGGGGCTTACAATGAGCAGTTCTTC. The full variable domain, rest sourced from reference TRBV5-1 and TRBJ2-1, is KAGVTQTPRYLIKTRGQQVTLSCSPISGHRSVSWYQQTPGQGLQFLFEYFSETQRNKGNFPGRFSGRQFSNSRSEMNVSTLELGDSALYLCASAPGGGAYNEQFFGPGTRLTVL.

The chain links TRBV5-6 to TRBJ2-5; D not resolved. Germline values: CDR1 SGHDT, CDR2 YYEEEE. The V gene lost 0 bases and the J gene lost 3 bases, with 6 bases spanning the gap. This CDR3 region has 13 residues. For the CDR3, the DNA is TGTGCCAGCAGCTTGGGCCTAAAAGAGACCCAGTACTTC. Translated, it gives CASSLGLKETQYF.

The rearrangement uses TRBV3-1 (or the pseudogene TRBV3-2) and TRBJ2-7; 10 bases fit TRBD1. CDR1 and CDR2 (germline): LGHDT, YNNKEL (reference sequence). After removal of 1 base from V and 0 bases from J, the junction contained 3 bases not matched to a gene. The CDR3 spans 16 residues. DNA of the CDR3: TGTGCCAGCAGCCAAGGGGACAGGGGAGTCTCCTACGAGCAGTACTTC. Amino acids: CASSQGDRGVSYEQYF.

The V gene is TRBV6-5, the J gene TRBJ1-5; 10 nucleotides agree with TRBD1. The CDR3 covers 16 residues. J lost 3 bases, V lost 4 bases, and 6 bases had no gene match. CDR1 and CDR2 (germline): MNHEY, SVGAGI. Here the CDR3 DNA reads TGTGCCAGCAGTTCAACCGGGACAGGGGCCAATCAGCCCCAGCATTTT. It is translated as CASSSTGTGANQPQHF.

This chain uses TRBV10-1 with TRBJ2-3, with 7 bases that match TRBD2. The V gene end was trimmed by 0 bases and the J gene end by 5 bases; junction bases not matched to a gene: 2. From germline, CDR1 is WNHNN and CDR2 SYGVQD (reference sequence). The CDR3 has 14 residues. As DNA, the CDR3 is TGCGCCAGCAGTGAGTCGCGGGGGTTAGATACGCAGTATTTT. It is translated as CASSESRGLDTQYF.

The J gene is TRBJ1-3, the V gene TRBV2; 7 positions match TRBD1. Per germline, CDR1 SNHLY and CDR2 FYNNEI. This CDR3 has 13 residues. J lost 4 bases, V lost 5 bases, and 2 bases had no gene match. The CDR3 DNA reads as TGTGCCAGCAGTTTGGACAGGGGAAACACCATATATTTT. Translated, it gives CASSLDRGNTIYF.

The chain combines TRBV5-1 with TRBJ2-7; no clear D. The CDR3 sequence is 15 residues long. CDR1 SGHRS and CDR2 YFSETQ come from the germline V gene. Trimming shortened V by 0 bases and J by 0 bases, and 10 bases separated the two germline ends. The CDR3 loop is CASSLVPDLSYEQYF. In DNA, the CDR3 is TGCGCCAGCAGCTTGGTTCCAGATCTCTCCTACGAGCAGTACTTC.

This rearrangement joins TRBV11-3 to TRBJ2-3; 11 bases agree with TRBD2. The CDR3 covers 16 residues. The V gene end was trimmed by 4 bases and the J gene end by 1 base; junction bases not matched to a gene: 4. CDR1 is SGHNT and CDR2 is YENEEA in the germline V gene. The CDR3 DNA is TGTGCCAGCAGCTATAGCGGGGGGGCCGGCACAGATACGCAGTATTTT. Its protein product is CASSYSGGAGTDTQYF.

The CDR3 DNA follows: TGTGCCAGCAGCTCGCCACCCCCCCCAAACCAGGGGGGTAACACTGAAGCTTTCTTT. It specifies CASSSPPPPNQGGNTEAFF. The chain uses TRBV11-2 and TRBJ1-1; 7 bases map to TRBD1. Germline V gene sequence: CDR1 SGHAT, CDR2 FQNNGV. J gave up 2 bases and V 4 bases, and 19 bases lay outside the gene matches. This CDR3 is built from 19 residues. Using reference TRBV11-2 and TRBJ1-1 for the parts outside the CDR3, the full variable domain is EAGVAQSPRYKIIEKRQSVAFWCNPISGHATLYWYQQILGQGPKLLIQFQNNGVVDDSQLPKDRFSAERLKGVDSTLKIQPAKLEDSAVYLCASSSPPPPNQGGNTEAFFGQGTRLTVV.

This chain uses TRBV7-9 with TRBJ1-3, with 8 nucleotides matching TRBD1. CDR3 length equals 17 residues. Trimming removed 5 bases from V and 4 bases from J; junction bases left unmatched: 13. CDR1 and CDR2 from the germline V gene are SEHNR and FQNEAQ (reference sequence). DNA of the CDR3: TGTGCCAGCAGCCATCCGGACAGGGCTAGCGGCGGAAACACCATATATTTT. Protein product: CASSHPDRASGGNTIYF.